This entry describes one T cell receptor (beta chain). This table comes from immunoSEQ multiplex PCR, and its TCRdb copy is limited to in-frame clones, with some not included. The sample includes around 400,000 clones, roughly 90% seen only once; the top ten take 1.2%. The source of the sample is a study of blood T cell repertoires in COVID-19. This clonotype was obtained from a middle-aged man with acute or convalescent COVID-19. The sample consisted of peripheral blood.

DNA for the CDR3: TGCAGCGTCTCCGAAGGGGGCGGGACTGAAGCTTTCTTT. Its protein product is CSVSEGGGTEAFF. The gene calls are TRBV29-1 and TRBJ1-1; TRBD1 matches at 7 bases. V trimming: 6 bases; J trimming: 5 bases; junction bases outside the gene matches: 9. Germline values: CDR1 SQVTM, CDR2 ANQGSEA. The CDR3 covers 13 residues.